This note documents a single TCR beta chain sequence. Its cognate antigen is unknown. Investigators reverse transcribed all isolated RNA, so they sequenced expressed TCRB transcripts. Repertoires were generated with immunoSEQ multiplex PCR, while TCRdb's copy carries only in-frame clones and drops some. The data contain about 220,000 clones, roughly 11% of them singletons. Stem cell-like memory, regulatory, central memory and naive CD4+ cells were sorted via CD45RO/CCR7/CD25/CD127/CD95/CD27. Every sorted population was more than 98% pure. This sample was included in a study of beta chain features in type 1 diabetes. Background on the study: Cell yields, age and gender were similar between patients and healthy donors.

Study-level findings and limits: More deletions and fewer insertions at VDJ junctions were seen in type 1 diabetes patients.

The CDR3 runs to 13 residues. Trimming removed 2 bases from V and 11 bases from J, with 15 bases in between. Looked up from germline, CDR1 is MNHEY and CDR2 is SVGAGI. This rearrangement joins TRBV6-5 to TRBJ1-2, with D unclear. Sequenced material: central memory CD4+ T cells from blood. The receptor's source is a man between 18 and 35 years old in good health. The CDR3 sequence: CASSYSGSPKYTF. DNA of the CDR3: TGTGCCAGCAGTTACAGTGGCAGCCCGAAATACACCTTC.